The 8 T cell receptor beta chains given below trace back to one sample, sequenced in a study of OX40 agonist ivuxolimab in advanced cancers. Produced via immunoSEQ multiplex PCR; TCRdb's table is partial and in-frame only. The sample yields 96,000 or so clones, more than 80% seen once. This sample comprised CD4+ or CD8+ T cells sorted from blood, obtained in a trial of the OX40 agonist ivuxolimab. All receptors derive from an adult with an advanced solid tumor such as melanoma, head and neck, liver or kidney cancer.

CDR3 protein: CASSLAVQGSRDTIYF. CDR3 sequence (DNA): TGTGCCAGCTCACTAGCCGTACAGGGATCGAGAGACACCATATATTTT. The J gene is TRBJ1-3, the V gene TRBV18, with D possibly being TRBD1 (6 bases). V was pared by 4 bases and J by 8 bases, with 21 bases between. The CDR3 sequence is 16 residues long. The germline V gene has CDR1 KGHSH and CDR2 LQKENI.

The gene calls are TRBV10-3 and TRBJ2-2; D unresolved. CDR1 and CDR2 from the germline V gene are ENHRY and SYGVKD. This CDR3 spans 11 amino acids. Trimming pared 4 bases from V and 5 bases from J, leaving 2 bases between. The DNA for the CDR3 is TGTGCCATCAGTGCTACCGGGGAGCTGTTTTTT. It translates to CAISATGELFF.

This chain uses TRBV15 with TRBJ1-2, with D unclear. Trimming shortened V by 4 bases and J by 4 bases, and 13 bases separated the two germline ends. Germline lookup yields CDR1 LNHNV and CDR2 YYDKDF (reference sequence). The CDR3 extends over 14 amino acids. The CDR3 loop is CATSTHLGVYGYTF. CDR3 nucleotide sequence: TGTGCCACCAGCACCCACCTCGGTGTCTATGGCTACACCTTC.

V and J are TRBV7-2 and TRBJ2-1; D might be TRBD1 or TRBD2, each matching 6 bases. Trimming shortened V by 5 bases and J by 9 bases, and 14 bases separated the two germline ends. CDR3 size: 13 residues. CDR1 SGHTA and CDR2 FQGNSA come from the germline V gene. The CDR3 DNA sequence: TGTGCCAGCAGCCAATGGGGGGCAGCTGAGCAGTTCTTC. Protein sequence: CASSQWGAAEQFF.

The CDR3 DNA sequence: TGTGCCAGCAGCTTTGGGGCGTTGAACTATGGCTACACCTTC. It codes for CASSFGALNYGYTF. The rearrangement joins TRBV7-2 to TRBJ1-2; the D gene is possibly TRBD1 (5 bases). V shed 3 bases and J shed 2 bases, with 10 bases lying between them. From germline, CDR1 is SGHTA and CDR2 FQGNSA. The CDR3 runs 14 residues.

This sequence joins TRBV6-6 and TRBJ2-1; D not certain. Germline CDR1 and CDR2: MNHNY and SVGAGI (reference sequence). The CDR3 extends over 12 amino acids. The V end lost 5 bases, the J end lost 12 bases, and 14 bases lay between the germline ends. The CDR3 here is CASSPLGWGQFF. In nucleotides, the CDR3 is TGTGCCAGCAGTCCATTGGGGTGGGGGCAGTTCTTC.

The chain recombines TRBV6-6 with TRBJ1-4; 12 bases fit TRBD1. J gave up 9 bases and V 0 bases, and 2 bases lay outside the gene matches. Germline CDR1 MNHNY, CDR2 SVGAGI (reference sequence). The CDR3 has 15 amino acids. Here the CDR3 DNA reads TGTGCCAGCAGTTACTCGGGACAGGGGGCGAAAAAACTGTTTTTT. Translating it yields CASSYSGQGAKKLFF.

The chain is built from TRBV5-1 and TRBJ1-2, with TRBD1 matching 12 bases. Germline CDR1 and CDR2: SGHRS and YFSETQ. V was pared by 4 bases and J by 4 bases, with 8 bases of the junction left unmatched. This CDR3 contains 16 residues. The CDR3 reads CASSLPGGQGAYGYTF. CDR3 in DNA: TGCGCCAGCAGCCTCCCGGGGGGACAGGGGGCCTATGGCTACACCTTC.